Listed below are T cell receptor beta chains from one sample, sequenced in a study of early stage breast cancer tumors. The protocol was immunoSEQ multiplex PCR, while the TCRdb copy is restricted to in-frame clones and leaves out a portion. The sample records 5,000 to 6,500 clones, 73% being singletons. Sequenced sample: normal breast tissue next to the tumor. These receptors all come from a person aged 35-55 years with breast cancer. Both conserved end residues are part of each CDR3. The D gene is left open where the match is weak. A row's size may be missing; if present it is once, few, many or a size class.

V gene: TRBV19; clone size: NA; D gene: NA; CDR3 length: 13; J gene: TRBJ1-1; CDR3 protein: CASSIGRGGEAFF; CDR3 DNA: TGTGCCAGTAGTATCGGGCGGGGGGGAGAAGCTTTCTTT
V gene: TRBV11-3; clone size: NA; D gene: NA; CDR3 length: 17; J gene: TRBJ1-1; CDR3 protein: CASSLDFRALGNTEAFF; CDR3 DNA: TGTGCCAGCAGCTTAGATTTTAGGGCGCTGGGAAACACTGAAGCTTTCTTT
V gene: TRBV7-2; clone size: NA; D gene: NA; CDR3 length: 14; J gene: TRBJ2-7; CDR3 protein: CASSLGAGSGEQYF; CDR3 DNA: TGTGCCAGCAGCTTAGGGGCTGGGAGCGGCGAGCAGTACTTC
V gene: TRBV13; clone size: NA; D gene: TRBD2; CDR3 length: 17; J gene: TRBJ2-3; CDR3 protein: CASSPPSAGVPPDTQYF; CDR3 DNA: TGTGCCAGCAGCCCCCCATCTGCGGGAGTGCCCCCAGATACGCAGTATTTT
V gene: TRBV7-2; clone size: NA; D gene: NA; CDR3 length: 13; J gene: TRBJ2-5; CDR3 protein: CASSLGARETQYF; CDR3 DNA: TGTGCCAGCAGCTTAGGGGCTCGAGAGACCCAGTACTTC
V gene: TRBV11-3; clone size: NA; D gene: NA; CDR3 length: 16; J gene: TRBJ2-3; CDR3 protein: CASSSFREAPADTQYF; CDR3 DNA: TGTGCCAGCTCCTCGTTTAGGGAGGCGCCGGCAGATACGCAGTATTTT
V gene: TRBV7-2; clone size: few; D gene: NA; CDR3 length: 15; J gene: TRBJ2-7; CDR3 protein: CASSLEGTSTYEQYF; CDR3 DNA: TGTGCCAGCAGCTTAGAAGGGACTTCTACCTACGAGCAGTACTTC
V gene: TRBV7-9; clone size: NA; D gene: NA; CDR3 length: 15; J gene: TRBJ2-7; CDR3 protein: CASSTTQNPLYEQYF; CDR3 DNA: TGTGCCAGCAGCACCACCCAGAACCCCCTCTACGAGCAGTACTTC
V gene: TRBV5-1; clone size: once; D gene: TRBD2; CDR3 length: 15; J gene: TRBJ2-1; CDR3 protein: CASSLRTSQYNEQFF; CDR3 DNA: TGCGCCAGCAGCCTTCGGACTAGCCAATACAATGAGCAGTTCTTC
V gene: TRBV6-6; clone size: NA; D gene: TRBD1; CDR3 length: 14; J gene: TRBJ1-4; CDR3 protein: CASREGAGGGKLFF; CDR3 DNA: TGTGCCAGCAGAGAGGGGGCAGGGGGCGGAAAACTGTTTTTT
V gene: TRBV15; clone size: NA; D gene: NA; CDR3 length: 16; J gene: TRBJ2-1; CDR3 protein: CATSPRLGLLDNEQFF; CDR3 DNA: TGTGCCACCAGCCCCCGTTTGGGACTTCTAGACAATGAGCAGTTCTTC
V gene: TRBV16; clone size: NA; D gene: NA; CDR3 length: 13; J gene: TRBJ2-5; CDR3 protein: CASSQGLGETQYF; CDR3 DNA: TGTGCCAGCAGCCAGGGCCTTGGGGAGACCCAGTACTTC
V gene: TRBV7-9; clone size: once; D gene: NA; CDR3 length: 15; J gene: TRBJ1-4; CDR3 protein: CASSLDRTGKEKLFF; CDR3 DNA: TGTGCCAGCAGCCTCGACAGGACCGGGAAAGAAAAACTGTTTTTT
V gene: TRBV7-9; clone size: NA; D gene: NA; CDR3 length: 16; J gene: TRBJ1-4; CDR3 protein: CASSLPGGGRYEKLFF; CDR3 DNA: TGTGCCAGCAGCCTGCCCGGGGGAGGGAGGTACGAAAAACTGTTTTTT
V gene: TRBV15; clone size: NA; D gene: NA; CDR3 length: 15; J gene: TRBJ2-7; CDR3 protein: CATSRDLTETYEQYF; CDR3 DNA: TGTGCCACCAGCAGAGACTTGACAGAAACCTACGAGCAGTACTTC
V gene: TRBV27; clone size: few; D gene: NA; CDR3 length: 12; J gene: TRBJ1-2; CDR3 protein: CASSSPGYGYTF; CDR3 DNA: TGTGCCAGCAGTTCCCCAGGGTATGGCTACACCTTC
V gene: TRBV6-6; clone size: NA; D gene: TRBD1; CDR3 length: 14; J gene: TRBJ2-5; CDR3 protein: CASRGTGLQETQYF; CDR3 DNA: TGTGCCAGCAGGGGGACAGGGCTCCAAGAGACCCAGTACTTC
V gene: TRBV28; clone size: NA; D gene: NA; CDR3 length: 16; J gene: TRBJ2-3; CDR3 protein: CASSFTYKGSTDTQYF; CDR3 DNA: TGTGCCAGCAGTTTTACATACAAGGGGAGCACAGATACGCAGTATTTT
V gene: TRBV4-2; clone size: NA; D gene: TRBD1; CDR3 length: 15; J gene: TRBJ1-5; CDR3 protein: CASSQVEGGGQPQHF; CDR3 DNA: TGTGCCAGCAGCCAAGTCGAAGGGGGCGGTCAGCCCCAGCATTTT
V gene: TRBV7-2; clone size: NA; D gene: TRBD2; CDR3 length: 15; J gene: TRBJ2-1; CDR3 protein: CASSLGGGRYNEQFF; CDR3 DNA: TGTGCCAGCAGCTTAGGGGGAGGGCGATACAATGAGCAGTTCTTC
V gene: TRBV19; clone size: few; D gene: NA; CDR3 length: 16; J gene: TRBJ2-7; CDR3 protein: CASQRKSPLRHYEQYF; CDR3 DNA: TGTGCCAGTCAACGGAAAAGTCCCCTTCGTCACTACGAGCAGTACTTC
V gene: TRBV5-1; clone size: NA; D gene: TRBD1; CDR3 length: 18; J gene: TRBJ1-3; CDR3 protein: CASSTRPGTGGLENTIYF; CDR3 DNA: TGCGCCAGCAGCACCCGTCCCGGGACAGGAGGATTGGAAAACACCATATATTTT
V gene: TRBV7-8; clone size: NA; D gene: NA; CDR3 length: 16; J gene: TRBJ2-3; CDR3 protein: CASSLVDMAGTDTQYF; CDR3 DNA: TGTGCCAGCAGCTTAGTAGATATGGCGGGAACAGATACGCAGTATTTT
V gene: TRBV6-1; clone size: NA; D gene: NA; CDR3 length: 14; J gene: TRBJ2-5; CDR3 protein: CASSELGNQETQYF; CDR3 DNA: TGTGCCAGCAGTGAATTAGGGAACCAAGAGACCCAGTACTTC
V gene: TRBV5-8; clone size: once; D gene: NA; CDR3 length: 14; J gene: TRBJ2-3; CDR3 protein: CASSSASGADTQYF; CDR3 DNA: TGTGCCAGCAGCTCAGCATCGGGAGCAGATACGCAGTATTTT
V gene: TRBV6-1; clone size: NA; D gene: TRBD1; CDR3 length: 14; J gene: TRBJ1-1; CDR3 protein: CASSRDRGRPEAFF; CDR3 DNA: TGTGCCAGCAGTAGGGACAGGGGTCGGCCTGAAGCTTTCTTT